The sequence of this T cell receptor beta chain was determined in a study of cytotoxic CD8 clonotypes in ibrutinib-treated CLL. Study at large: Among patients, approximately 24 responded partially and 2 completely; about 14 then stayed remitted and around 12 progressed after median around 68 months.

Genomic DNA (around 2 micrograms) was obtained from cryopreserved PBMCs for construction of TCR beta libraries. The planned depth of sequencing spanned 1 in 200,000 to 1 in 1 million T cells. Assay used: immunoSEQ multiplex PCR; TCRdb lists only in-frame clones, some missing. The sample contains 300,000 or so clones, roughly 70% of which appear only once. The V gene's germline CDR1 is MNHNS and CDR2 SASEGT. Trimming cost V 3 bases and J 3 bases, with 18 bases left between them. The CDR3 has 16 residues. The rearrangement uses TRBV6-1 and TRBJ2-7; tentatively, D is TRBD2 (5 bases). This sequence was found in a human donor with chronic lymphocytic leukemia. The material was PBMCs, obtained after 36 months of ibrutinib treatment. CDR3 protein: CASSDGLKVYRYEQYF. The CDR3 DNA follows: TGTGCCAGCAGTGACGGACTGAAAGTTTATCGCTACGAGCAGTACTTC.